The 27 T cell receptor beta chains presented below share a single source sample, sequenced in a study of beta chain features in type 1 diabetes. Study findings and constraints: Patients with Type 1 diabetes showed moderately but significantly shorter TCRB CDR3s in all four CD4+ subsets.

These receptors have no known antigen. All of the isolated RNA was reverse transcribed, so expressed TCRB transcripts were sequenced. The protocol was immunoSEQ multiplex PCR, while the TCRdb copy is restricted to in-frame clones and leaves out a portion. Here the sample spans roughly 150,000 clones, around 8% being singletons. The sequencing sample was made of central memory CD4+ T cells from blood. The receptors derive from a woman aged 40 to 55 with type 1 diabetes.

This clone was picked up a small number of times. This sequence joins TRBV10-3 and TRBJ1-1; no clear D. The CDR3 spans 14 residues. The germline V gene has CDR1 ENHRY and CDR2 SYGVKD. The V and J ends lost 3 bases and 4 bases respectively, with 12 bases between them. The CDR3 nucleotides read TGTGCCATCAGTGATCGGAGCGCCTCCACTGAAGCTTTCTTT. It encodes CAISDRSASTEAFF.

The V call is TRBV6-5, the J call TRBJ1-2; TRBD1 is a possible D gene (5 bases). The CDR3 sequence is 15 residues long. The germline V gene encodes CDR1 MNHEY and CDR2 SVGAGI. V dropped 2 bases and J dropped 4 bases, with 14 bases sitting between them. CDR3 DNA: TGTGCCAGCAGTTACGGGTACTTGGGGGGCTATGGCTACACCTTC. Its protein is CASSYGYLGGYGYTF.

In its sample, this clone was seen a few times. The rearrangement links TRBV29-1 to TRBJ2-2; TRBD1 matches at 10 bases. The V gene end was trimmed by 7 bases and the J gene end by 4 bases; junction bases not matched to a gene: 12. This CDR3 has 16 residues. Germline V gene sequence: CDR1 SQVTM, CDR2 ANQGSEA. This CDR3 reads CSAGTGTGAFTGELFF. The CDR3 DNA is TGCAGCGCCGGGACCGGGACAGGGGCTTTCACCGGGGAGCTGTTTTTT.

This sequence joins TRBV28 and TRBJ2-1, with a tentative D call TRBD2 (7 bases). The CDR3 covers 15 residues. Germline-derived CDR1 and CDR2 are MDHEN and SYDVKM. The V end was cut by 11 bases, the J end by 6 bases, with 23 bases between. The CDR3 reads CAGVGRGALSNEQFF. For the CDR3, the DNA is TGTGCCGGGGTAGGGAGGGGGGCGCTTAGCAATGAGCAGTTCTTC.

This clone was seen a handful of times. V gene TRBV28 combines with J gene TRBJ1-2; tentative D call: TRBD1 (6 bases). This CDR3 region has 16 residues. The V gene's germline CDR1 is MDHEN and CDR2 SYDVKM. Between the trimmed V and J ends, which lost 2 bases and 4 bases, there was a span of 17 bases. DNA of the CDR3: TGTGCCAGCAGTTTAGTTACGATGGGACAAAGCTATGGCTACACCTTC. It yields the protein CASSLVTMGQSYGYTF.

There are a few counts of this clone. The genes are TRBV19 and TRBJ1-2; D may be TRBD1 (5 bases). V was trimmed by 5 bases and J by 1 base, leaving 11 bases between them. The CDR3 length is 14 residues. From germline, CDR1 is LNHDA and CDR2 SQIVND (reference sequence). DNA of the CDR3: TGTGCCAGTAGTCTCAGGGATAATAACTATGGCTACACCTTC. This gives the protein CASSLRDNNYGYTF.

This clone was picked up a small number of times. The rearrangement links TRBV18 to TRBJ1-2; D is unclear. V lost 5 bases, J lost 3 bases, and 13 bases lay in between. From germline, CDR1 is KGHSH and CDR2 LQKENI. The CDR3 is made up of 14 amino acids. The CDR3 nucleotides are TGTGCCAGCTCATCCCTCCGTGGAGACTATGGCTACACCTTC. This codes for CASSSLRGDYGYTF.

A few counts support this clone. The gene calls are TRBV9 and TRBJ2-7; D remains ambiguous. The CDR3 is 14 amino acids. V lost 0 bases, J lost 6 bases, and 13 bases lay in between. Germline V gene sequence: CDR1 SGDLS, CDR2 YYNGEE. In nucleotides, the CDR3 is TGTGCCAGCAGCGTAGCCGACACTCTGGGCGAGCAGTACTTC. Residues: CASSVADTLGEQYF.

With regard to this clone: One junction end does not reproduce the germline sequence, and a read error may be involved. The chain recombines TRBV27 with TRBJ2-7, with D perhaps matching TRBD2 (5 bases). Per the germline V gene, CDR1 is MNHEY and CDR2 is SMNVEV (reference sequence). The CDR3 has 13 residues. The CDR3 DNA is TGTGCCAGCAGTGTATCCCGAGGGAACGAGCAGTACTTC. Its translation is CASSVSRGNEQYF.

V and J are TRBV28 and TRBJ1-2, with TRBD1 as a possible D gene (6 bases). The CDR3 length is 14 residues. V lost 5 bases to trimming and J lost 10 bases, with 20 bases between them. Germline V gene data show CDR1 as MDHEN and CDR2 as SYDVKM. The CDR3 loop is CASSPRRDMGIYTF. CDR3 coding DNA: TGTGCCAGCAGTCCCCGTCGGGACATGGGAATCTACACCTTC.

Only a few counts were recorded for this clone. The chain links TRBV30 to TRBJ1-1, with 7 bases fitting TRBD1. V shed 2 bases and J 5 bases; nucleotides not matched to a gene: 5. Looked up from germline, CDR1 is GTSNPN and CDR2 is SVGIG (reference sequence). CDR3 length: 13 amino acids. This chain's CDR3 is CAWSLEGATEAFF. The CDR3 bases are TGTGCCTGGAGTTTAGAGGGGGCAACTGAAGCTTTCTTT.

Here the CDR3 DNA reads TGTGCCAGCAGCCCAGCAGGGACAGGGGTAAGCTACACCTTC. This encodes CASSPAGTGVSYTF. This chain uses TRBV9 with TRBJ1-2; TRBD1 aligns across 10 bases. CDR1 SGDLS and CDR2 YYNGEE come from the germline V gene. The CDR3 length is 14 residues. Trimming removed 4 bases from V and 9 bases from J; junction bases left unmatched: 9.

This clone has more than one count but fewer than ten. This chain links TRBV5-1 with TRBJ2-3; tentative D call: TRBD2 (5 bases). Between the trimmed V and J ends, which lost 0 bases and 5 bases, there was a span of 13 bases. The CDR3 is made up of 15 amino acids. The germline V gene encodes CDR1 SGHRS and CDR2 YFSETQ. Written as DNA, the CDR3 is TGCGCCAGCAGCTTGGGGACGGACTGGGGAGATACGCAGTATTTT. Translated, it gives CASSLGTDWGDTQYF.

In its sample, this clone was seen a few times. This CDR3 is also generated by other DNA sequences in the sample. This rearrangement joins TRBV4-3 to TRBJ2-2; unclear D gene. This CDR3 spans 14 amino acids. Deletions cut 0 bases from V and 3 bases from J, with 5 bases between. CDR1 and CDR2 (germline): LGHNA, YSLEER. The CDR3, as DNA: TGCGCCAGCAGCCAAGACAGATACACCGGGGAGCTGTTTTTT. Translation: CASSQDRYTGELFF.

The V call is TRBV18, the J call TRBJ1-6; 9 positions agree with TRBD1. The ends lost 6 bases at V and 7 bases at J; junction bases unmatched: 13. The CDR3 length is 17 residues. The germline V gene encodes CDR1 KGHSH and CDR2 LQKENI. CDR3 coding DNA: TGTGCCAGCTCCCGATCGGGCACAGGGGGCGGAAATTCACCCCTCCACTTT. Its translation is CASSRSGTGGGNSPLHF.

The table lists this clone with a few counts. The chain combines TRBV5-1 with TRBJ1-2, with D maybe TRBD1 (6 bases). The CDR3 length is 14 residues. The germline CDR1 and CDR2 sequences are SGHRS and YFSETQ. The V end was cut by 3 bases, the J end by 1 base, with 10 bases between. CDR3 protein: CASSSGQSNYGYTF. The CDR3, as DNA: TGCGCCAGCAGCTCTGGACAGAGTAACTATGGCTACACCTTC.

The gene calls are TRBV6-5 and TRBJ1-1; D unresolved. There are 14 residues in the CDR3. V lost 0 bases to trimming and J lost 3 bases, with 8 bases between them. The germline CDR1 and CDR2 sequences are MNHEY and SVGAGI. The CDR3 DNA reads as TGTGCCAGCAGTTACTCGAGGCGGGACACTGAAGCTTTCTTT. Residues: CASSYSRRDTEAFF.

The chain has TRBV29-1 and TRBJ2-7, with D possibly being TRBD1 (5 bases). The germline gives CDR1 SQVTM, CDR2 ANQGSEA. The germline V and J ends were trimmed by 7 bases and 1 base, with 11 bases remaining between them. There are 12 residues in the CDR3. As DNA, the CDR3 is TGCAGCGCTACAAGGGGATCCTACGAGCAGTACTTC. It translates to CSATRGSYEQYF.

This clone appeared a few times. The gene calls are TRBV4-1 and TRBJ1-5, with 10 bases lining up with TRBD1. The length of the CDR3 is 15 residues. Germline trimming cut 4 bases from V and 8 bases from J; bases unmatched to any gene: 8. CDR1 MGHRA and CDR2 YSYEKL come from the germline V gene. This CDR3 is CASSPGTGVIEPQHF. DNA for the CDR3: TGCGCCAGCAGCCCAGGGACAGGGGTAATTGAGCCCCAGCATTTT.

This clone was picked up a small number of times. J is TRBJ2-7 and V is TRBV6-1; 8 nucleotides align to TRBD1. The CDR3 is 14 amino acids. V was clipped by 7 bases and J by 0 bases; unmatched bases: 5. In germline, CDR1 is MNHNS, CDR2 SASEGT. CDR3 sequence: CASNRDRRSYEQYF. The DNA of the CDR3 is TGTGCCAGCAATAGGGACAGGCGCTCCTACGAGCAGTACTTC.

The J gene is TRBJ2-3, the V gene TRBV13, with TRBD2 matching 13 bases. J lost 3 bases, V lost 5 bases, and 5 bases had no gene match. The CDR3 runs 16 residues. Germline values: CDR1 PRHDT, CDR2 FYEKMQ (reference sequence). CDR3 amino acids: CASSRGLAGVTDTQYF. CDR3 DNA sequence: TGTGCCAGCAGCCGAGGACTAGCGGGAGTAACAGATACGCAGTATTTT.

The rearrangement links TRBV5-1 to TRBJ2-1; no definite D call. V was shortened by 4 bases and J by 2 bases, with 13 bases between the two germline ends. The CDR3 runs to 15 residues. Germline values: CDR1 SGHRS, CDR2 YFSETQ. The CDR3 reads CASSEKELTYNEQFF. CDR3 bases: TGCGCCAGCAGCGAGAAGGAGCTAACCTACAATGAGCAGTTCTTC.

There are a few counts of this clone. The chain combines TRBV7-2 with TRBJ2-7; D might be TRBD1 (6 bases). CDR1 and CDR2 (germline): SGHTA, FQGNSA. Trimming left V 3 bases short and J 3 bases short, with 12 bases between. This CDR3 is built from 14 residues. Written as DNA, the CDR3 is TGTGCCAGCAGCTTGGACAGACTTTACTACGAGCAGTACTTC. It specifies CASSLDRLYYEQYF.

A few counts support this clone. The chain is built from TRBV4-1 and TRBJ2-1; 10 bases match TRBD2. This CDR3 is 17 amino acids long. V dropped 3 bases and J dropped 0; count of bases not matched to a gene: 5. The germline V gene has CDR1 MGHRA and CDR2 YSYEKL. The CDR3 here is CASSHRTSGSSYNEQFF. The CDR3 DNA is TGCGCCAGCAGCCATCGGACTAGCGGTAGCTCCTACAATGAGCAGTTCTTC.

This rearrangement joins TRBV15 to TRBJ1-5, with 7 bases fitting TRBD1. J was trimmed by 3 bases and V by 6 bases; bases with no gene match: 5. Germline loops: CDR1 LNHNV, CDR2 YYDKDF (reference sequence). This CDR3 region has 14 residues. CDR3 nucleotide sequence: TGTGCCACCAGATCAGGGACAGCCAATCAGCCCCAGCATTTT. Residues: CATRSGTANQPQHF.

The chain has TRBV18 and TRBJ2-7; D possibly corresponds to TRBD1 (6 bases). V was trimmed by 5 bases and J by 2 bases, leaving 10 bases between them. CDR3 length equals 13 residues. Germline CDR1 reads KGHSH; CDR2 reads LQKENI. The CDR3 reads CASSSGQTYEQYF. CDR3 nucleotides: TGTGCCAGCTCATCCGGACAGACCTACGAGCAGTACTTC.

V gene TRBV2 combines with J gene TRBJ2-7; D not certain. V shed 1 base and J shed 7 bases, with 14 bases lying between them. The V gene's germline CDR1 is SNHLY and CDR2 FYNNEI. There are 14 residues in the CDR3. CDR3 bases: TGTGCCAGCAGTGAAGTCTCGCCCTGGAGTGAGCAGTACTTC. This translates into CASSEVSPWSEQYF.